This entry lists 28 T cell receptor beta chains sequenced from one sample in a study of CD8 T cells in ankylosing spondylitis. Study-wide findings and caveats: One TCR beta motif, made up of seven to nine highly homologous variants, appeared characteristic of ankylosing spondylitis blood.

These receptors are not linked to any known antigen. MiXCR was run by TCRdb on the 5' RACE reads, yielding one entry per CDR3 protein. In the table there are around 390,000 distinct CDR3 sequences, around 20% of which are singletons. Sequenced material: blood, either unsorted or a sorted T cell fraction (not recorded which). These receptors all stem from a male donor with ankylosing spondylitis.

The chain couples TRBV3-1 to TRBJ2-1, with a possible D match to TRBD1 (6 bases). The CDR3 is 15 amino acids. Germline assignment: CDR1 LGHDT and CDR2 YNNKEL (reference sequence). Trimming took off 6 bases at V and 7 bases at J, with 19 bases between the two ends. Written as DNA, the CDR3 is TGTGCCAGCAGTAAGAGCCGGGGAAGGGGGAATGAGCAGTTCTTC. It codes for CASSKSRGRGNEQFF.

The chain uses TRBV20-1 and TRBJ2-3, with 8 nucleotides matching TRBD1. The length of the CDR3 is 14 residues. After removal of 2 bases from V and 5 bases from J, the junction contained 6 bases not matched to a gene. Germline lookup yields CDR1 DFQATT and CDR2 SNEGSKA (reference sequence). The CDR3, as DNA: TGCAGTGCTAGACCGGGACAGGTTGAAGATACGCAGTATTTT. Its translation: CSARPGQVEDTQYF.

The gene calls are TRBV11-3 and TRBJ2-3; a weak D match, TRBD1 (5 bases). Germline V gene data show CDR1 as SGHNT and CDR2 as YENEEA. This CDR3 region has 15 residues. The V and J ends lost 5 bases and 2 bases respectively, with 14 bases between them. The CDR3 loop reads CASSQRQSYTDTQYF. CDR3 bases: TGTGCCAGCAGCCAAAGACAGAGTTACACAGATACGCAGTATTTT.

This clonotype has only a few counts. The chain recombines TRBV6-5 with TRBJ2-1; TRBD2 matches at 10 bases. This CDR3 has 15 amino acids. The V and J ends lost 0 bases and 8 bases, in that order; junction bases with no gene match: 4. Germline CDR1 reads MNHEY; CDR2 reads SVGAGI. CDR3 in DNA: TGTGCCAGCAGTTACTCGTTAGCGGGAGGCTATGAGCAGTTCTTC. It encodes CASSYSLAGGYEQFF.

The chain employs TRBV5-1 and TRBJ2-2; 7 bases align to TRBD1. V trimming: 5 bases; J trimming: 0 bases; junction bases outside the gene matches: 1. This CDR3 has 14 amino acids. Per germline, CDR1 SGHRS and CDR2 YFSETQ. CDR3 DNA sequence: TGCGCCAGCAGGGGACAGTCGAACACCGGGGAGCTGTTTTTT. This gives the protein CASRGQSNTGELFF.

This sequence joins TRBV24-1 and TRBJ2-1; tentatively, D is TRBD2 (6 bases). With 1 base removed from V and 12 bases from J, the gap between germline ends came to 12 bases. CDR1 is KGHDR and CDR2 is SFDVKD in the germline V gene. The CDR3 covers 13 residues. The CDR3 coding sequence is TGTGCCACCAGTGATTTCTCGGACGGGGGGCAGTTCTTC. It codes for CATSDFSDGGQFF.

Comment on this clonotype: This clone may be a read error of a much larger clone one base away. CDR3 region: CASSLAEAVDNEQFF. As DNA, the CDR3 is TGTGCCAGCAGCTTAGCTGAGGCAGTTGACAATGAGCAGTTCTTC. The chain couples TRBV7-6 to TRBJ2-1; D gene unclear. The CDR3 covers 15 residues. The V gene lost 0 bases and the J gene lost 5 bases, with 11 bases spanning the gap. The germline CDR1 and CDR2 sequences are SGHVS and FNYEAQ.

The chain is built from TRBV9 and TRBJ2-1, with 11 positions matching TRBD2. The CDR3 length is 16 residues. The ends lost 2 bases at V and 8 bases at J; junction bases unmatched: 9. The germline CDR1 and CDR2 sequences are SGDLS and YYNGEE. The CDR3 spells CASSVTGTSGGDEQFF. The CDR3 coding sequence is TGTGCCAGCAGCGTTACCGGGACTAGCGGTGGAGATGAGCAGTTCTTC.

The chain has TRBV29-1 and TRBJ2-3, with 7 bases aligning to TRBD2. Germline V gene lookup returns CDR1 SQVTM and CDR2 ANQGSEA. The CDR3 runs to 13 residues. Trimming took 7 bases from V and 3 from J; bases not matched to a gene: 7. This chain's CDR3 is CSGTRIGTDTQYF. The CDR3, as DNA: TGCAGCGGGACTAGGATCGGGACAGATACGCAGTATTTT.

This clonotype was seen many times. The chain recombines TRBV12-3 or TRBV12-4 with TRBJ2-1, with TRBD2 matching 12 bases. Trimming removed 6 bases from V and 7 bases from J; junction bases left unmatched: 1. The CDR3 length is 13 residues. CDR3 bases: TGTGCCAGCAGGACTAGCGGGAGTAATGAGCAGTTCTTC. Its protein is CASRTSGSNEQFF.

V and J are TRBV11-1 and TRBJ2-1; 13 bases align to TRBD2. V gave up 1 base and J gave up 9 bases; unmatched junction bases: 12. Germline CDR1 reads SGHAT; CDR2 reads FQDESV (reference sequence). The CDR3 spans 18 residues. In DNA form, the CDR3 reads TGTGCCAGCAGCTTAGTACGACTAGCGGGAGGTCGGGTTTTTGAGCAGTTCTTC. It specifies CASSLVRLAGGRVFEQFF. Variable domain in full (rest from reference TRBV11-1 and TRBJ2-1): EAEVAQSPRYKITEKSQAVAFWCDPISGHATLYWYRQILGQGPELLVQFQDESVVDDSQLPKDRFSAERLKGVDSTLKIQPAELGDSAMYLCASSLVRLAGGRVFEQFFGPGTRLTVL.

The chain links TRBV20-1 to TRBJ2-7, with D unclear. There are 13 residues in the CDR3. Germline V gives CDR1 DFQATT, CDR2 SNEGSKA (reference sequence). Trimming pared 1 base from V and 4 bases from J, leaving 11 bases between. CDR3 coding DNA: TGCAGTGCTAGAGGTGTCAAGGGTTACGAGCAGTACTTC. Its protein product is CSARGVKGYEQYF.

This clonotype has a handful of counts. This chain uses TRBV12-3 or TRBV12-4 with TRBJ1-2; tentative D call: TRBD1 (6 bases). V was cut by 6 bases and J by 2 bases, with 16 bases left in between. CDR3 length: 15 residues. The CDR3 DNA reads TGTGCCAGCAGGACCCCGGGGGGCCCCAACTATGGCTACACCTTC. Encoded protein: CASRTPGGPNYGYTF.

CDR3 nucleotide sequence: TGCGCCAGCAGCTTGGCCGGACAGGGTTTCGAAAAACTGTTTTTT. It translates to CASSLAGQGFEKLFF. This rearrangement joins TRBV5-1 to TRBJ1-4; 8 bases align to TRBD1. The trim removed 0 bases at V and 8 bases at J, leaving 6 bases unmatched. CDR1 and CDR2 (germline): SGHRS, YFSETQ. The CDR3 totals 15 residues.

The V gene is TRBV5-1, the J gene TRBJ2-1; D is unresolved. Per germline, CDR1 SGHRS and CDR2 YFSETQ. Trimming took 2 bases from V and 0 from J, leaving 6 bases between them. The CDR3 runs to 14 residues. The CDR3 reads CASSLMSSYNEQFF. Here the CDR3 DNA reads TGCGCCAGCAGCTTAATGAGCTCCTACAATGAGCAGTTCTTC.

The rearrangement uses TRBV20-1 and TRBJ2-7; D unresolved. Germline-derived CDR1 and CDR2 are DFQATT and SNEGSKA (reference sequence). This CDR3 comprises 11 residues. V gave up 5 bases and J gave up 0 bases, with 5 bases separating them. CDR3 in DNA: TGCAGTGCTCTACCCTCCTACGAGCAGTACTTC. Translating gives CSALPSYEQYF.

This clonotype was found a few times. The gene calls are TRBV24-1 and TRBJ2-1; the D gene is possibly TRBD2 (5 bases). The CDR3 has 15 amino acids. Trimming stripped 5 bases from V and 6 bases from J, with 16 bases between. CDR1 and CDR2 from the germline V gene are KGHDR and SFDVKD. The DNA of the CDR3 is TGTGCCACCAGTGCCCCGAGGACGGGGATCAATGAGCAGTTCTTC. Its protein is CATSAPRTGINEQFF.

The genes are TRBV3-1 and TRBJ1-4; TRBD1 matches at 10 bases. After removal of 4 bases from V and 5 bases from J, the junction contained 1 base not matched to a gene. The germline gives CDR1 LGHDT, CDR2 YNNKEL (reference sequence). This CDR3 has 14 residues. The CDR3 DNA sequence: TGTGCCAGCAGCCGGGGACAGGGGAATGAAAAACTGTTTTTT. Amino acid sequence: CASSRGQGNEKLFF.

This sequence joins TRBV20-1 and TRBJ2-3; D ambiguous. There are 13 residues in the CDR3. Per the germline V gene, CDR1 is DFQATT and CDR2 is SNEGSKA (reference sequence). The ends were cut back, 4 bases at V and 2 bases at J, with 10 bases in the middle. Written as DNA, the CDR3 is TGCAGTGCTAAAAGGATCCTCACAGATACGCAGTATTTT. This translates into CSAKRILTDTQYF.

The rearrangement links TRBV20-1 to TRBJ1-6; D is ambiguous. Trimming pared 3 bases from V and 10 bases from J, leaving 13 bases between. The germline CDR1 and CDR2 sequences are DFQATT and SNEGSKA (reference sequence). CDR3 length: 13 amino acids. This chain's CDR3 is CSASPRAISPLHF. In DNA, the CDR3 is TGCAGTGCTAGTCCCAGAGCCATATCACCCCTCCACTTT.

The CDR3 DNA follows: TGTGCCAGCGAGCGACAGTTCACAGATACGCAGTATTTT. Its protein is CASERQFTDTQYF. The chain couples TRBV7-8 to TRBJ2-3, with D possibly matching TRBD1 (5 bases). In germline, CDR1 is SGHVS, CDR2 FQNEAQ. Trimming removed 8 bases from V and 2 bases from J, with 11 bases in between. This CDR3 is 13 amino acids long.

The chain joins TRBV5-5 to TRBJ1-1; a weak D match, TRBD1 (6 bases). Germline assignment: CDR1 SGHKS and CDR2 YYEKEE (reference sequence). The CDR3 sequence is 13 residues long. Trimming cost V 0 bases and J 8 bases, with 11 bases left between them. CDR3 DNA sequence: TGTGCCAGCAGCTTGGTTTGGGGGCTCGAAGCTTTCTTT. This sequence encodes CASSLVWGLEAFF.

This clonotype was seen many times. The V gene is TRBV3-1, the J gene TRBJ2-7, with D uncertain. The V and J ends lost 0 bases and 0 bases respectively, with 6 bases between them. The CDR3 is 14 amino acids. CDR1 LGHDT and CDR2 YNNKEL come from the germline V gene (reference sequence). The CDR3 coding sequence is TGTGCCAGCAGCCAAGACAGATTCTCCTACGAGCAGTACTTC. Translating it yields CASSQDRFSYEQYF.

This clonotype has a handful of counts. The chain has TRBV2 and TRBJ2-5; 11 bases fit TRBD2. With V trimmed by 6 bases and J by 4 bases, 7 bases remained unmatched. Germline V gives CDR1 SNHLY, CDR2 FYNNEI. The CDR3 totals 15 residues. In DNA form, the CDR3 reads TGTGCCAGCAGCGTCCTAGCGGGAGGACTAGAGACCCAGTACTTC. This translates into CASSVLAGGLETQYF.

As DNA, the CDR3 is TGTGCCAGCACCCGGGACCTTGGGGGTCGGACCGGGGAGCTGTTTTTT. It specifies CASTRDLGGRTGELFF. This chain connects TRBV12-3 or TRBV12-4 to TRBJ2-2; D tentatively reads TRBD1 or TRBD2 (5 bases each). CDR3 size: 16 residues. V was cut by 7 bases and J by 5 bases, with 20 bases left in between.

There are a few counts of this clonotype. The J gene is TRBJ2-2, the V gene TRBV12-3 or TRBV12-4, with D maybe TRBD2 (6 bases). V was pared by 6 bases and J by 5 bases, with 25 bases between. The CDR3 has 18 residues. The CDR3, as DNA: TGTGCCAGCAGACCACAATCGGGAAGCTGGCGGGGTACCGGGGAGCTGTTTTTT. Its translation: CASRPQSGSWRGTGELFF.

In its sample, this clonotype was seen a few times. V usage is TRBV20-1 and J usage is TRBJ2-7; D is unclear. The length of the CDR3 is 17 residues. The V and J ends lost 1 base and 1 base respectively, with 20 bases between them. Germline CDR1 and CDR2: DFQATT and SNEGSKA (reference sequence). This CDR3 is CSARAPLGWSESYEQYF. CDR3 bases: TGCAGTGCTAGAGCCCCTTTAGGCTGGTCGGAATCCTACGAGCAGTACTTC.

V gene TRBV4-3 combines with J gene TRBJ2-6; D is possibly TRBD1 (6 bases). CDR3 length equals 16 residues. Looked up from germline, CDR1 is LGHNA and CDR2 is YSLEER. The V gene lost 0 bases and the J gene lost 4 bases, with 10 bases spanning the gap. The CDR3 nucleotides read TGCGCCAGCAGCCAAGAAAGGGGGATGGGGGCCAACGTCCTGACTTTC. Amino acid sequence: CASSQERGMGANVLTF.